Following are 19 T cell receptor beta chains from one sample sequenced in a study of cytomegalovirus exposure and HLA in healthy donors. The PCR employed 60 Vbeta primers together with 13 Jbeta primers. The repertoire was sequenced with immunoSEQ multiplex PCR; TCRdb's copy has only in-frame clones and lacks some. The sample lists under 200,000 clones, around 74% occurring once. Source material: PBMCs. These receptors all come from a female donor in good health and CMV-seronegative.

Notes on this clone: One end of the junction does not line up with germline, which may come from a read error. The rearrangement joins TRBV7-9 to TRBJ1-1; possible D gene TRBD1, 5 bases. CDR3 length equals 14 residues. The germline CDR1 and CDR2 sequences are SEHNR and FQNEAQ (reference sequence). Here the CDR3 reads CASTLGARNTEAFF. The CDR3, as DNA: TGTGCCAGCACCTTAGGGGCGCGGAACACTGAAGCTTTCTTT. The whole variable domain, filled in from reference TRBV7-9 and TRBJ1-1, reads DTGVSQNPRHKITKRGQNVTFRCDPISEHNRLYWYRQTLGQGPEFLTYFQNEAQLEKSRLLSDRFSAERPKGSFSTLEIQRTEQGDSAMYLCASTLGARNTEAFFGQGTRLTVV.

The rearrangement uses TRBV18 and TRBJ2-7; 8 bases are shared with TRBD1. This CDR3 contains 16 residues. With V trimmed by 2 bases and J by 0 bases, 6 bases remained unmatched. Germline V gene lookup returns CDR1 KGHSH and CDR2 LQKENI. The CDR3 spells CASSPTGQASSYEQYF. The CDR3 coding sequence is TGTGCCAGCTCACCAACGGGACAGGCGAGCTCCTACGAGCAGTACTTC.

This rearrangement joins TRBV25-1 to TRBJ1-2; 8 nucleotides match TRBD1. J was trimmed by 5 bases and V by 6 bases; bases with no gene match: 5. Per the germline V gene, CDR1 is MGHDK and CDR2 is SYGVNS. The CDR3 sequence is 13 residues long. DNA for the CDR3: TGTGCCAGCAGGCCGGGACAGGCATATGGCTACACCTTC. This gives the protein CASRPGQAYGYTF.

The V and J genes are TRBV14 and TRBJ2-7, with 7 bases aligning to TRBD1. CDR3 length: 13 amino acids. V shed 5 bases, J shed 4 bases, and the junction held 5 bases outside the gene matches. The germline CDR1 and CDR2 sequences are SGHDN and FVKESK. This CDR3 reads CASSEGAGYEQYF. As DNA, the CDR3 is TGTGCCAGCAGCGAGGGGGCTGGGTACGAGCAGTACTTC.

The CDR3 loop reads CASSERTRYF. CDR3 DNA sequence: TGTGCCAGCAGTGAGAGGACTAGATACTTC. The rearrangement links TRBV6-4 to TRBJ2-5; TRBD2 aligns across 7 bases. Per germline, CDR1 MRHNA and CDR2 SNTAGT. The J segment lost 14 bases and the V segment lost 3 bases, leaving 3 bases of the junction unmatched. The CDR3 runs to 10 residues.

About this clone: Other nucleotide sequences in the sample specify the same CDR3. This chain connects TRBV6-5 to TRBJ1-1; TRBD1 is a possible D gene (5 bases). This CDR3 is built from 14 residues. V lost 2 bases, J lost 1 base, and 8 bases lay in between. Germline V lookup: CDR1 MNHEY, CDR2 SVGAGI. The CDR3 DNA reads as TGTGCCAGCAGTTACAGGGGCGGGAACACTGAAGCTTTCTTT. Encoded protein: CASSYRGGNTEAFF.

This clone was picked up one time. The J gene is TRBJ2-7, the V gene TRBV6-5; 10 nucleotides agree with TRBD2. Losses at the gene ends were 2 bases for V and 8 bases for J; bases not matched to a gene: 6. The length of the CDR3 is 14 residues. Looked up from germline, CDR1 is MNHEY and CDR2 is SVGAGI. DNA of the CDR3: TGTGCCAGCAGTTACGGGACTAGCGCCGACCAGCAGTACTTC. This codes for CASSYGTSADQQYF.

This clone has a single count. The chain has TRBV27 and TRBJ2-2; 8 bases are shared with TRBD1. CDR3 size: 17 residues. CDR1 MNHEY and CDR2 SMNVEV come from the germline V gene (reference sequence). V was clipped by 2 bases and J by 1 base; unmatched bases: 6. The CDR3 loop is CASSLQGAKVNTGELFF. The DNA for the CDR3 is TGTGCCAGCAGTTTACAGGGGGCGAAAGTGAACACCGGGGAGCTGTTTTTT.

V gene TRBV6-4 combines with J gene TRBJ1-1, with 9 bases identical to TRBD1. Germline CDR1 is MRHNA and CDR2 is SNTAGT. J lost 6 bases, V lost 0 bases, and 14 bases had no gene match. The CDR3 has 18 amino acids. The CDR3 region is CASSDSLKVTGGVAEAFF. The CDR3 bases are TGTGCCAGCAGTGACTCCCTAAAAGTGACAGGGGGTGTCGCTGAAGCTTTCTTT.

V usage is TRBV6-1 and J usage is TRBJ1-1; D gene uncertain. V lost 7 bases to trimming and J lost 0 bases, with 3 bases between them. From germline, CDR1 is MNHNS and CDR2 SASEGT. The CDR3 extends over 11 amino acids. CDR3 region: CASTMNTEAFF. As DNA, the CDR3 is TGTGCCAGCACCATGAACACTGAAGCTTTCTTT.

CDR3 DNA sequence: TGTGCCAGCAGACGACTAGCGGGGAAACAAGAGACCCAGTACTTC. Protein: CASRRLAGKQETQYF. The chain is built from TRBV5-6 and TRBJ2-5, with 11 bases matching TRBD2. The CDR3 extends over 15 amino acids. V dropped 5 bases and J dropped 2; count of bases not matched to a gene: 5. Germline CDR1 is SGHDT and CDR2 is YYEEEE. Looking up the rest from reference TRBV5-6 and TRBJ2-5 gives the full variable domain: DAGVTQSPTHLIKTRGQQVTLRCSPKSGHDTVSWYQQALGQGPQFIFQYYEEEERQRGNFPDRFSGHQFPNYSSELNVNALLLGDSALYLCASRRLAGKQETQYFGPGTRLLVL.

The V call is TRBV19, the J call TRBJ2-5; possible D gene TRBD2, 5 bases. V was cut by 7 bases and J by 5 bases, with 17 bases left in between. CDR1 is LNHDA, CDR2 SQIVND, per germline (reference sequence). This CDR3 is 14 amino acids long. The CDR3 here is CASTRGVVRETQYF. The CDR3 DNA sequence: TGTGCCAGTACTCGGGGAGTCGTACGGGAGACCCAGTACTTC.

This chain connects TRBV7-9 to TRBJ2-7; 9 bases map to TRBD1. This CDR3 has 15 residues. The V segment lost 3 bases and the J segment 5 bases; nucleotides outside the gene matches: 8. Germline V gives CDR1 SEHNR, CDR2 FQNEAQ (reference sequence). CDR3 amino acids: CASSFQDRGADEQYF. The CDR3 DNA is TGTGCCAGCAGCTTCCAGGACAGGGGAGCCGACGAGCAGTACTTC. The entire variable domain, with the rest obtained from reference TRBV7-9 and TRBJ2-7, is as follows: DTGVSQNPRHKITKRGQNVTFRCDPISEHNRLYWYRQTLGQGPEFLTYFQNEAQLEKSRLLSDRFSAERPKGSFSTLEIQRTEQGDSAMYLCASSFQDRGADEQYFGPGTRLTVT.

As to this clone: A junction boundary mismatches the germline segment, possibly from a read error. V gene TRBV7-6 combines with J gene TRBJ1-3, with D unresolved. The CDR3 is 15 residues long. In germline, CDR1 is SGHVS, CDR2 FNYEAQ. CDR3: CASSLRMSSGNTTYF. The CDR3 bases are TGTGCCAGCAGCTTGAGGATGAGCTCTGGAAACACCACATATTTT. The variable domain in full, with the rest retrieved from reference TRBV7-6 and TRBJ1-3, is GAGVSQSPRYKVTKRGQDVALRCDPISGHVSLYWYRQALGQGPEFLTYFNYEAQQDKSGLPNDRFSAERPEGSISTLTIQRTEQRDSAMYRCASSLRMSSGNTTYFGEGSWLTVV.

This chain links TRBV15 with TRBJ1-1, with D possibly matching TRBD1 (5 bases). The CDR3 has 12 amino acids. Germline V CDR1 and CDR2: LNHNV, YYDKDF (reference sequence). With 5 bases removed from V and 8 bases from J, the gap between germline ends came to 12 bases. CDR3 nucleotides: TGTGCCACCAGCCTGGGTAGGGGAGAAGCTTTCTTT. As protein: CATSLGRGEAFF.

The count of this clone is one. The chain employs TRBV13 and TRBJ2-3, with D possibly being TRBD1 (5 bases). CDR1 PRHDT and CDR2 FYEKMQ come from the germline V gene (reference sequence). The V gene lost 6 bases and the J gene lost 6 bases, with 13 bases spanning the gap. This CDR3 has 13 residues. The CDR3 DNA reads as TGTGCCAGCAGTTCTCACACAGGCGATACGCAGTATTTT. Encoded protein: CASSSHTGDTQYF.

This rearrangement joins TRBV7-2 to TRBJ2-3; 8 positions match TRBD2. Germline V gene sequence: CDR1 SGHTA, CDR2 FQGNSA. V gave up 5 bases and J gave up 7 bases; unmatched junction bases: 17. The length of the CDR3 is 17 residues. For the CDR3, the DNA is TGTGCCAGCAGCCTACGTATAGCGGGGAGTTCGGGAAATACGCAGTATTTT. Its translation: CASSLRIAGSSGNTQYF.

This clone came up once. The chain has TRBV6-6 and TRBJ1-5; TRBD1 might be the D (6 bases). This CDR3 is 15 amino acids long. CDR1 is MNHNY and CDR2 is SVGAGI in the germline V gene (reference sequence). Deletions cut 5 bases from V and 2 bases from J, with 13 bases between. The CDR3: CASSMGRGGNQPQHF. The CDR3 region has the DNA TGTGCCAGCAGTATGGGGAGGGGGGGCAATCAGCCCCAGCATTTT.

The V call is TRBV7-2, the J call TRBJ1-6; TRBD1 matches at 10 bases. From germline, CDR1 is SGHTA and CDR2 FQGNSA. V lost 3 bases to trimming and J lost 4 bases; unmatched junction nucleotides: 3. The CDR3 sequence is 16 residues long. The CDR3 DNA sequence: TGTGCCAGCAGCTTGAGGGACAGGGGTTATAATTCACCCCTCCACTTT. Encoded protein: CASSLRDRGYNSPLHF.